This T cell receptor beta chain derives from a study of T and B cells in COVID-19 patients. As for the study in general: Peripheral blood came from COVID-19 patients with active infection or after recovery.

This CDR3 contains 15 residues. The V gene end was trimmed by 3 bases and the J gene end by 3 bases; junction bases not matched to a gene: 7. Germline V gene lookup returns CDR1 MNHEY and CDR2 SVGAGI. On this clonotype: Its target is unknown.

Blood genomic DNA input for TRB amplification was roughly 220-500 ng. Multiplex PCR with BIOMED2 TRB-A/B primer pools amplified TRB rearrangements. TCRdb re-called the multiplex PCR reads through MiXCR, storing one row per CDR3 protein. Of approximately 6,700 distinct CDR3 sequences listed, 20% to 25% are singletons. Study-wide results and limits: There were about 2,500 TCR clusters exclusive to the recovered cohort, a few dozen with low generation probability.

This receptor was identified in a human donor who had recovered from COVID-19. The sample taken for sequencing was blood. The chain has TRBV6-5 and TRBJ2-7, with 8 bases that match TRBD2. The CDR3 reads CASSYFGGGGYEQYF. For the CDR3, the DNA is TGTGCCAGCAGTTATTTCGGGGGGGGGGGCTACGAGCAGTACTTC.